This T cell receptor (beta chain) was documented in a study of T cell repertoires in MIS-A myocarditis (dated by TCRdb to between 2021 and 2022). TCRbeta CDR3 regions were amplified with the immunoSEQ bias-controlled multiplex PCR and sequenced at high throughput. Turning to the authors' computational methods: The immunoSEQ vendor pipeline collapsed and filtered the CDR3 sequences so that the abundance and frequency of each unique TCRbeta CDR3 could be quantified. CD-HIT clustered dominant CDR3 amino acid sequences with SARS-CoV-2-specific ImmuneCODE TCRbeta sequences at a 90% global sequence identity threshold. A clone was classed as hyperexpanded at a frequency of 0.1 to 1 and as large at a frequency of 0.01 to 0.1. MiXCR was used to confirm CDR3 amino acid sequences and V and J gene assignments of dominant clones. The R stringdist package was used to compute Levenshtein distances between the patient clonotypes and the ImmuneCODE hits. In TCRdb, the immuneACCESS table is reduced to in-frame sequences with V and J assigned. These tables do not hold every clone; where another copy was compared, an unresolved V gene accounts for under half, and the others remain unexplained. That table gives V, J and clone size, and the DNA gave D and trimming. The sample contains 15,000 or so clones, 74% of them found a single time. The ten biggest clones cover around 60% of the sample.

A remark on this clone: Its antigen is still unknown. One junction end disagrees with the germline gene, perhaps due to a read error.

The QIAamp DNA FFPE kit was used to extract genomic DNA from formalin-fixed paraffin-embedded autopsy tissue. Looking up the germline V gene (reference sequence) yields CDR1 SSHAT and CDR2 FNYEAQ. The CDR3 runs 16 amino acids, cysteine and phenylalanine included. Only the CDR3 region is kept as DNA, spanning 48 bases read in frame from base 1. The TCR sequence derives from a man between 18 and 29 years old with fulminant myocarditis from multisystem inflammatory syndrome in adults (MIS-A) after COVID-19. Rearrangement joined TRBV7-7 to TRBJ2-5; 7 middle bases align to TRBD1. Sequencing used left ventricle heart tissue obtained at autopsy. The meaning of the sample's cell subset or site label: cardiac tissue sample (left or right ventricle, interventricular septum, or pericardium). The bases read TGTGCTAGCAGCCAAACCCGACAGGGCGGCGGGGAGACCCAGTACTTC. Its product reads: CASSQTRQGGGETQYF.